Below, 4 T cell receptor beta chains from the same sample are listed, as sequenced in a study of blood T cell repertoires in COVID-19. Here immunoSEQ multiplex PCR was the method, and the copy in TCRdb shows in-frame clones only, minus some. Of around 150,000 clones listed, under 90% were seen once; the top ten hold 8% to 10%. The material sequenced was peripheral blood. The receptors stem from a woman older than 75 in a cohort sampled during active or convalescent COVID-19.

The rearrangement uses TRBV30 and TRBJ1-1; unclear D gene. From germline, CDR1 is GTSNPN and CDR2 SVGIG (reference sequence). The CDR3 is 13 amino acids. Trimming removed 3 bases at V and 1 base at J, with 9 bases between. Written as DNA, the CDR3 is TGTGCCTGGAGCGAACAGCAGAACACTGAAGCTTTCTTT. This codes for CAWSEQQNTEAFF.

The chain recombines TRBV7-3 with TRBJ2-5, with 8 positions matching TRBD2. The germline V gene has CDR1 SGHTA and CDR2 FQGTGA. This CDR3 contains 16 residues. Germline trimming cut 1 base from V and 1 base from J; bases unmatched to any gene: 5. In nucleotides, the CDR3 is TGTGCCAGCAGCTTAAATTCCGGGGGGGCCCAAGAGACCCAGTACTTC. This codes for CASSLNSGGAQETQYF.

The chain joins TRBV24-1 to TRBJ2-7, with TRBD1 as a possible D gene (7 bases). CDR1 and CDR2 (germline): KGHDR, SFDVKD. CDR3 size: 16 residues. Trimming removed 0 bases at V and 2 bases at J, with 13 bases between. The CDR3: CATSDLGAGQTYEQYF. CDR3 bases: TGTGCCACCAGTGATTTGGGCGCGGGACAGACCTACGAGCAGTACTTC.

The chain combines TRBV7-6 with TRBJ2-3; perhaps TRBD1 as D (5 bases). Germline CDR1 SGHVS, CDR2 FNYEAQ. V shed 4 bases and J shed 2 bases, with 10 bases lying between them. CDR3 length: 14 residues. The DNA of the CDR3 is TGTGCCAGCAGCTCGGACACCCTCACAGATACGCAGTATTTT. Its translation is CASSSDTLTDTQYF.